These 30 T cell receptor beta chains originate from one sample sequenced in a study of identical twins. TCRdb reanalysed the 5' RACE reads using MiXCR and keeps one entry per CDR3 protein. The table lists under 900,000 distinct CDR3 sequences, about 12% of them singletons. The same sample was also used in a study of yellow fever vaccine responses in identical twins.

Sample: PBMCs. These receptors were collected from a woman between 18 and 30 years old in good health.

This rearrangement joins TRBV2 to TRBJ1-5; D is possibly TRBD1 (5 bases). CDR1 is SNHLY and CDR2 is FYNNEI in the germline V gene. The CDR3 is 17 residues long. Trimming pared 6 bases from V and 6 bases from J, leaving 24 bases between. The CDR3 reads CASRESLTRDGGQPQHF. The DNA of the CDR3 is TGTGCCAGCAGAGAGAGTTTAACCCGGGACGGCGGTCAGCCCCAGCATTTT.

The chain recombines TRBV20-1 with TRBJ1-2, with D perhaps matching TRBD1 (6 bases). Germline values: CDR1 DFQATT, CDR2 SNEGSKA (reference sequence). The CDR3 sequence is 13 residues long. The V end lost 5 bases, the J end lost 3 bases, and 13 bases lay between the germline ends. CDR3 residues: CSASETGYYGYTF. The DNA for the CDR3 is TGCAGTGCTTCGGAGACAGGCTACTATGGCTACACCTTC.

This clonotype was counted ten times or more. The V gene is TRBV12-3 or TRBV12-4, the J gene TRBJ2-3; D may be TRBD2 (6 bases). The CDR3 is made up of 16 amino acids. Trimming pared 6 bases from V and 2 bases from J, leaving 18 bases between. This CDR3 reads CASSAHRSGDTDTQYF. The CDR3 coding sequence is TGTGCCAGCAGCGCCCACCGGTCGGGGGACACAGATACGCAGTATTTT.

This clonotype has ten or more counts. J is TRBJ2-7 and V is TRBV24-1, with D maybe TRBD1 (6 bases). The V and J ends lost 3 bases and 4 bases respectively, with 18 bases between them. Germline V gene sequence: CDR1 KGHDR, CDR2 SFDVKD. This CDR3 region has 16 residues. CDR3 loop: CATSDASAGTLYEQYF. The CDR3 DNA reads as TGTGCCACCAGTGATGCATCAGCCGGGACACTATACGAGCAGTACTTC.

The J gene is TRBJ2-1, the V gene TRBV6-5; 10 bases are shared with TRBD2. The CDR3 sequence is 11 residues long. Germline V gene data show CDR1 as MNHEY and CDR2 as SVGAGI. V lost 8 bases, J lost 12 bases, and 4 bases stayed unmatched. CDR3 sequence (DNA): TGTGCCAGCCAGACTAGCGGGTCGCAGTTCTTC. Protein product: CASQTSGSQFF.

This clonotype has just a few counts. The chain joins TRBV7-8 to TRBJ2-1, with 8 bases lining up with TRBD1. CDR3 size: 15 residues. Germline trimming cut 3 bases from V and 3 bases from J; bases unmatched to any gene: 4. Germline CDR1 reads SGHVS; CDR2 reads FQNEAQ. The CDR3 sequence: CASSLGQDYYNEQFF. CDR3 in DNA: TGTGCCAGCAGCTTGGGACAGGATTACTACAATGAGCAGTTCTTC.

This chain links TRBV5-1 with TRBJ2-1, with D possibly matching TRBD2 (7 bases). There are 15 residues in the CDR3. From germline, CDR1 is SGHRS and CDR2 YFSETQ. The V end lost 5 bases, the J end lost 4 bases, and 16 bases lay between the germline ends. The CDR3 sequence: CASRSEGGGYNEQFF. The CDR3, as DNA: TGCGCCAGCAGGAGTGAAGGGGGGGGATACAATGAGCAGTTCTTC. Together with reference TRBV5-1 and TRBJ2-1, the CDR3 gives the full variable domain: KAGVTQTPRYLIKTRGQQVTLSCSPISGHRSVSWYQQTPGQGLQFLFEYFSETQRNKGNFPGRFSGRQFSNSRSEMNVSTLELGDSALYLCASRSEGGGYNEQFFGPGTRLTVL.

The CDR3 DNA follows: TGCGCCAGCAGCTTGGAAGGACAGGGGGCCGACGAGCAGTACGTC. The encoded protein is CASSLEGQGADEQYV. The V and J genes are TRBV5-1 and TRBJ2-7, with 11 bases that match TRBD1. Trimming removed 0 bases from V and 5 bases from J; junction bases left unmatched: 4. The length of the CDR3 is 15 residues. Germline-derived CDR1 and CDR2 are SGHRS and YFSETQ.

The chain recombines TRBV2 with TRBJ2-5; 9 bases align to TRBD2. With 8 bases clipped from V and 5 bases from J, the junction kept 12 bases outside the gene matches. Looked up from germline, CDR1 is SNHLY and CDR2 is FYNNEI. This CDR3 is built from 15 residues. The CDR3 protein is CASSGLASSGETQYF. The CDR3 region has the DNA TGTGCCAGCTCGGGACTAGCCTCTTCGGGGGAGACCCAGTACTTC. The full variable domain, completed using reference TRBV2 and TRBJ2-5, is EPEVTQTPSHQVTQMGQEVILRCVPISNHLYFYWYRQILGQKVEFLVSFYNNEISEKSEIFDDQFSVERPDGSNFTLKIRSTKLEDSAMYFCASSGLASSGETQYFGPGTRLLVL.

The J gene is TRBJ1-5, the V gene TRBV28; tentative D call: TRBD1 (5 bases). The CDR3 loop spans 15 amino acids. Germline CDR1 is MDHEN and CDR2 is SYDVKM. Trimming pared 3 bases from V and 5 bases from J, leaving 14 bases between. CDR3 region: CASSFPLPRDQPQHF. In nucleotides, the CDR3 is TGTGCCAGCAGTTTCCCCCTTCCCAGGGATCAGCCCCAGCATTTT.

In this sample, this clonotype turned up many times. The rearrangement joins TRBV19 to TRBJ2-7; 8 bases are shared with TRBD2. CDR1 and CDR2 (germline): LNHDA, SQIVND (reference sequence). The V segment lost 5 bases and the J segment 4 bases; nucleotides outside the gene matches: 4. The CDR3 runs 13 residues. The DNA for the CDR3 is TGTGCCAGTAGTCTAGCGGGCCGATACGAGCAGTACTTC. This sequence encodes CASSLAGRYEQYF. Complete variable domain (other parts from reference TRBV19 and TRBJ2-7): DGGITQSPKYLFRKEGQNVTLSCEQNLNHDAMYWYRQDPGQGLRLIYYSQIVNDFQKGDIAEGYSVSREKKESFPLTVTSAQKNPTAFYLCASSLAGRYEQYFGPGTRLTVT.

This chain links TRBV6-4 with TRBJ1-1; D might be TRBD1 (6 bases). The CDR3 spans 13 residues. Trimming took 1 base from V and 3 from J, leaving 6 bases between them. CDR1 and CDR2 from the germline V gene are MRHNA and SNTAGT. The CDR3 reads CASSDWTDTEAFF. CDR3 DNA: TGTGCCAGCAGTGACTGGACAGACACTGAAGCTTTCTTT.

The chain links TRBV25-1 to TRBJ2-7; D unresolved. V was shortened by 0 bases and J by 2 bases, with 8 bases between the two germline ends. Germline CDR1 and CDR2: MGHDK and SYGVNS. This CDR3 comprises 14 residues. The CDR3 loop is CASSEYNGTYEQYF. In DNA form, the CDR3 reads TGTGCCAGCAGTGAATATAACGGAACCTACGAGCAGTACTTC.

This clonotype was counted a few times. The chain couples TRBV7-8 to TRBJ1-1; weak D call: TRBD1 (5 bases). Trimming removed 0 bases from V and 4 bases from J, with 12 bases in between. The CDR3 runs 15 residues. In germline, CDR1 is SGHVS, CDR2 FQNEAQ. The CDR3 bases are TGTGCCAGCAGCTTAGCCCTGGGGCGCGGCACTGAAGCTTTCTTT. As protein: CASSLALGRGTEAFF.

This clonotype has more than one count but fewer than ten. J is TRBJ1-4 and V is TRBV11-2; 9 nucleotides align to TRBD1. V shed 2 bases and J 7 bases; nucleotides not matched to a gene: 5. The CDR3 runs to 15 residues. Germline CDR1 and CDR2: SGHAT and FQNNGV. The CDR3 DNA is TGTGCCAGCAGCTTACACAGGGGGCAGGGTGAAAAACTGTTTTTT. Its protein is CASSLHRGQGEKLFF.

The genes are TRBV4-1 and TRBJ1-5; D gene uncertain. Trimming pared 0 bases from V and 0 bases from J, leaving 6 bases between. Germline V gene data show CDR1 as MGHRA and CDR2 as YSYEKL. The CDR3 runs to 15 residues. The CDR3 DNA follows: TGCGCCAGCAGCCAAGATTGGTCTAGCAATCAGCCCCAGCATTTT. It codes for CASSQDWSSNQPQHF.

This clonotype has a handful of counts. The chain is built from TRBV5-1 and TRBJ2-3, with D perhaps TRBD1 or TRBD2 (5 bases each). Between the trimmed V and J ends, which lost 4 bases and 1 base, there was a span of 10 bases. This CDR3 is built from 14 residues. Germline CDR1 is SGHRS and CDR2 is YFSETQ. Written as DNA, the CDR3 is TGCGCCAGCAGCCGGGACCGACGCACAGATACGCAGTATTTT. Its protein is CASSRDRRTDTQYF.

This clonotype was picked up a small number of times. This sequence joins TRBV3-1 and TRBJ2-7, with D maybe TRBD2 (6 bases). The CDR3 has 14 residues. In germline, CDR1 is LGHDT, CDR2 YNNKEL (reference sequence). The V and J ends lost 4 bases and 0 bases respectively, with 10 bases between them. DNA for the CDR3: TGTGCCAGCAGCCCGACGACTAGCTCCTACGAGCAGTACTTC. Translated, it gives CASSPTTSSYEQYF.

This clonotype was observed at least ten times. The chain recombines TRBV4-1 with TRBJ2-7; D may correspond to TRBD1 or TRBD2 (5 bases each). V lost 2 bases and J lost 1, with 12 bases in between. This CDR3 spans 15 amino acids. The germline V gene has CDR1 MGHRA and CDR2 YSYEKL. The CDR3 coding sequence is TGCGCCAGCAGCCAAAGTCGGGGACCTTCCTACGAGCAGTACGTC. Translation gives CASSQSRGPSYEQYV.

The DNA for the CDR3 is TGCGCCAGCAGTGAGTGGGAAACTAGCACAGATACGCAGTATTTT. Translation: CASSEWETSTDTQYF. The chain recombines TRBV10-2 with TRBJ2-3; D gene uncertain. This CDR3 is built from 15 residues. Per germline, CDR1 WSHSY and CDR2 SAAADI. V lost 1 base and J 0 bases, leaving 8 bases between the germline ends.

V gene TRBV5-1 combines with J gene TRBJ2-7; D is uncertain. V dropped 0 bases and J dropped 0 bases, with 10 bases sitting between them. The germline CDR1 and CDR2 sequences are SGHRS and YFSETQ. The CDR3 is made up of 15 amino acids. The CDR3 DNA follows: TGCGCCAGCAGCTTGGGGGTGCTGAGCTCCTACGAGCAGTACTTC. This encodes CASSLGVLSSYEQYF.

Many counts were recorded for this clonotype. The CDR3 here is CASSVVGNYGYTF. For the CDR3, the DNA is TGTGCCAGCAGCGTAGTGGGGAACTATGGCTACACCTTC. The chain is built from TRBV9 and TRBJ1-2, with D unresolved. The V gene lost 0 bases and the J gene lost 2 bases, with 5 bases spanning the gap. Per the germline V gene, CDR1 is SGDLS and CDR2 is YYNGEE. This CDR3 is built from 13 residues.

This clonotype has just a few counts. The rearrangement uses TRBV11-2 and TRBJ2-1; D is uncertain. Germline V lookup: CDR1 SGHAT, CDR2 FQNNGV. The germline V and J ends were trimmed by 5 bases and 0 bases, with 14 bases remaining between them. The CDR3 consists of 16 residues. The CDR3 region is CASSTREDLSYNEQFF. The CDR3 DNA follows: TGTGCCAGCAGCACCCGTGAGGACCTCTCCTACAATGAGCAGTTCTTC.

This clonotype was counted only a few times. J is TRBJ2-4 and V is TRBV14, with D hard to call. Trimming took off 2 bases at V and 8 bases at J, with 4 bases between the two ends. The CDR3 runs 11 residues. Germline CDR1 and CDR2: SGHDN and FVKESK. CDR3 amino acids: CASSQRYIQYF. For the CDR3, the DNA is TGTGCCAGCAGCCAACGATACATTCAGTACTTC. Supplemented by reference TRBV14 and TRBJ2-4, the full variable domain reads EAGVTQFPSHSVIEKGQTVTLRCDPISGHDNLYWYRRVMGKEIKFLLHFVKESKQDESGMPNNRFLAERTGGTYSTLKVQPAELEDSGVYFCASSQRYIQYFGAGTRLSVL.

The chain couples TRBV12-3 or TRBV12-4 to TRBJ2-5; D is uncertain. V lost 6 bases and J 5 bases, leaving 13 bases between the germline ends. The CDR3 extends over 13 amino acids. CDR3 sequence (DNA): TGTGCCAGCAGGCGTAACAGTGCGGAGACCCAGTACTTC. Encoded protein: CASRRNSAETQYF.

This clonotype was seen a handful of times. V gene TRBV9 combines with J gene TRBJ1-6, with a possible D match to TRBD1 (5 bases). Germline V gene sequence: CDR1 SGDLS, CDR2 YYNGEE. V lost 2 bases, J lost 10 bases, and 13 bases lay in between. This CDR3 is 14 amino acids long. In DNA, the CDR3 is TGTGCCAGCAGCGTGAGTCAGGGCGGATCACCCCTCCACTTT. Residues: CASSVSQGGSPLHF.

This clonotype was seen only a few times. Here the CDR3 reads CASSETGSRADLGVEQFF. The CDR3 bases are TGTGCCAGCAGCGAAACGGGGTCCCGAGCGGACCTAGGGGTTGAGCAGTTCTTC. This chain joins TRBV3-1 and TRBJ2-1; TRBD1 or TRBD2 may be the D gene (5 bases each). Looked up from germline, CDR1 is LGHDT and CDR2 is YNNKEL (reference sequence). There are 18 residues in the CDR3. V was pared by 5 bases and J by 9 bases, with 29 bases between.

V is TRBV27 and J is TRBJ1-1; 10 bases fit TRBD1. V shed 4 bases and J 7 bases; nucleotides not matched to a gene: 3. The length of the CDR3 is 13 residues. The V gene's germline CDR1 is MNHEY and CDR2 SMNVEV (reference sequence). CDR3: CASSSGQGNEAFF. CDR3 DNA: TGTGCCAGCAGTTCGGGACAGGGGAATGAAGCTTTCTTT.

This clonotype appeared many times. J is TRBJ2-7 and V is TRBV7-9; D gene ambiguous. This CDR3 is 14 amino acids long. The germline CDR1 and CDR2 sequences are SEHNR and FQNEAQ (reference sequence). The ends were cut back, 1 base at V and 2 bases at J, with 9 bases in the middle. The CDR3 spells CASSLGGTAYEQYF. The DNA for the CDR3 is TGTGCCAGCAGCTTAGGAGGCACCGCCTACGAGCAGTACTTC.

This clonotype turned up a few times. The genes are TRBV10-3 and TRBJ1-1; no firm D call. This CDR3 has 12 residues. Germline lookup yields CDR1 ENHRY and CDR2 SYGVKD. The V and J ends lost 0 bases and 7 bases respectively, with 6 bases between them. DNA for the CDR3: TGTGCCATCAGTGAGTCGGTGAATGAAGCTTTCTTT. Its protein product is CAISESVNEAFF.